A selection of T cell receptor beta chains follows, all from one sample in a study of blood T cell repertoires in COVID-19. TCRdb keeps only in-frame clones here, not all; method: immunoSEQ multiplex PCR. Of some 260,000 clones listed, around 88% were seen once; the top ten hold around 6.3%. Sequencing was done on a sample of peripheral blood. The receptors shown here come from a young woman with COVID-19, enrolled during active disease. The CDR3 runs from the conserved cysteine through the conserved F or W. D genes are given only for firm matches. Rows give clone size only sometimes, using once, few, many, or a class for an expanded clone.

clone_size | j_call | v_call | d_call | cdr3_nt | cdr3_aa
NA | TRBJ2-5 | TRBV7-6 | NA | TGTGCCAGCAGCTTAAGCGGGCACAAAGAGACCCAGTACTTC | CASSLSGHKETQYF
NA | TRBJ2-1 | TRBV6-4 | TRBD1 | TGTGCCAGCAGTGAAGGGGCAGGGGGCTCCAATGAGCAGTTCTTC | CASSEGAGGSNEQFF
NA | TRBJ1-3 | TRBV4-3 | NA | TGCGCCAGCAGCCAAGTCCAGGTTGCGTACGGAAACACCATATATTTT | CASSQVQVAYGNTIYF
NA | TRBJ2-1 | TRBV2 | TRBD2 | TGTGCCAGCGCTACTAGCGGGGGGGAAGGCAATGAGCAGTTCTTC | CASATSGGEGNEQFF
NA | TRBJ2-1 | TRBV19 | NA | TGTGCCAGTAGTATTTCAGGGGCGAAGCAGTTCTTC | CASSISGAKQFF
NA | TRBJ1-5 | TRBV6-6 | NA | TGTGCCAGCAGTTACCCCGGGGGTCAGCCCCAGCATTTT | CASSYPGGQPQHF
NA | TRBJ1-1 | TRBV10-3 | NA | TGTGCCATCAGCGCTCCGGGAGCCGAAGCTTTCTTT | CAISAPGAEAFF
NA | TRBJ2-1 | TRBV24-1 | TRBD1 | TGTGCCACCAGTGATCTTAGGACAGGGGGCGAGGAGTTCCCCTACAATGAGCAGTTCTTC | CATSDLRTGGEEFPYNEQFF
NA | TRBJ1-5 | TRBV28 | TRBD1 | TGTGCCAGCAGTTTGACAGGGGATCAGCCCCAGCATTTT | CASSLTGDQPQHF
NA | TRBJ1-5 | TRBV6-5 | NA | TGTGCCAGTGCTTGGGGGGTCAATCAGCCCCAGCATTTT | CASAWGVNQPQHF
few | TRBJ2-1 | TRBV4-1 | NA | TGCGCCAGCAACAAACCAGGGGTTAAGTATGAGCAGTTCTTC | CASNKPGVKYEQFF
NA | TRBJ2-3 | TRBV6-5 | NA | TGTGCCAGCAGTTACTTATCGCGGGGGCCAGATACGCAGTATTTT | CASSYLSRGPDTQYF
NA | TRBJ2-1 | TRBV7-2 | TRBD1 | TGTGCCAGCAGCCCACAGGGGTCCTACAGCGATGAGCAGTTCTTC | CASSPQGSYSDEQFF
NA | TRBJ2-2 | TRBV4-1 | NA | TGCGCCAGCAGCCAAGATTACGTCGAGGGAACCGGGGAGCTGTTTTTT | CASSQDYVEGTGELFF
NA | TRBJ2-3 | TRBV14 | TRBD1 | TGTGCCAGCAGCCTGGACAGGCGAGGGCCTACAGATACGCAGTATTTT | CASSLDRRGPTDTQYF
NA | TRBJ1-6 | TRBV7-9 | TRBD1 | TGTGCCAGCAGCCCCCCCTCGGCAGGGGGATCACCCCTCCACTTT | CASSPPSAGGSPLHF